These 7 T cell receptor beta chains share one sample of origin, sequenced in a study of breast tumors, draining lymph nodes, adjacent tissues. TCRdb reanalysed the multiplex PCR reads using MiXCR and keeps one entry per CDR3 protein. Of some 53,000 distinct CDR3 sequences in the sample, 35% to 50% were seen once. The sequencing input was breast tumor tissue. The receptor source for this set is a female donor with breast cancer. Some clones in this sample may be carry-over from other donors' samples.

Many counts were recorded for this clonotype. The CDR3 DNA follows: TGTGCCTGGAGTTTGGGGGGAACAAGTCAGCCCCAGCATTTT. Its protein product is CAWSLGGTSQPQHF. This chain links TRBV30 with TRBJ1-5; possible D gene TRBD1, 5 bases. The CDR3 extends over 14 amino acids. The V gene's germline CDR1 is GTSNPN and CDR2 SVGIG (reference sequence). V lost 2 bases and J 6 bases, leaving 14 bases between the germline ends.

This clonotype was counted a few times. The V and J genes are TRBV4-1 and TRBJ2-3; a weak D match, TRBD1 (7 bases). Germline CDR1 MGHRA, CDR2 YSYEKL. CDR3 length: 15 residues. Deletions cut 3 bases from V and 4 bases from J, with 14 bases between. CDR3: CASSHLGGGSDTQYF. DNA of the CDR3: TGCGCCAGCAGCCACCTTGGAGGGGGCTCAGATACGCAGTATTTT.

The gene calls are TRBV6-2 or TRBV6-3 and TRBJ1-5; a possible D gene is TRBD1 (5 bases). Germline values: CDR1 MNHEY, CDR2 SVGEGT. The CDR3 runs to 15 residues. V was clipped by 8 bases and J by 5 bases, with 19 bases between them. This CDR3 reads CASGQPPGKYQPQHF. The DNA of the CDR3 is TGTGCCAGCGGCCAACCGCCAGGGAAGTATCAGCCCCAGCATTTT.

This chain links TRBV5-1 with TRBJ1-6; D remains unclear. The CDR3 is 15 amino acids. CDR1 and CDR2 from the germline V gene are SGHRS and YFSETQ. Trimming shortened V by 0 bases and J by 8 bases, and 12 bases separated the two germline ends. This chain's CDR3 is CASSLGDRIDSPLHF. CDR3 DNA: TGCGCCAGCAGCTTGGGGGATAGGATTGATTCACCCCTCCACTTT. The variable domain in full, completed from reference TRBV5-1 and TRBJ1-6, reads KAGVTQTPRYLIKTRGQQVTLSCSPISGHRSVSWYQQTPGQGLQFLFEYFSETQRNKGNFPGRFSGRQFSNSRSEMNVSTLELGDSALYLCASSLGDRIDSPLHFGNGTRLTVT.

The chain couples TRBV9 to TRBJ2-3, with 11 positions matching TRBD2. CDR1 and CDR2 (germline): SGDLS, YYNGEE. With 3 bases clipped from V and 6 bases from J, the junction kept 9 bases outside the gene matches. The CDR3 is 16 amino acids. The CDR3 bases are TGTGCCAGCAGCGGAGTGCCTAGCGGGAGGTCGGATACGCAGTATTTT. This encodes CASSGVPSGRSDTQYF.

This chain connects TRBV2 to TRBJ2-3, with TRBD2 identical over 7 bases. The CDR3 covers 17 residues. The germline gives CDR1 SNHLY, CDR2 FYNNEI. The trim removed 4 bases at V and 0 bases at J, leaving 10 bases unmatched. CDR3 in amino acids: CASSVMSSGFSTDTQYF. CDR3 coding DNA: TGTGCCAGCAGTGTAATGAGTAGCGGGTTTAGCACAGATACGCAGTATTTT.

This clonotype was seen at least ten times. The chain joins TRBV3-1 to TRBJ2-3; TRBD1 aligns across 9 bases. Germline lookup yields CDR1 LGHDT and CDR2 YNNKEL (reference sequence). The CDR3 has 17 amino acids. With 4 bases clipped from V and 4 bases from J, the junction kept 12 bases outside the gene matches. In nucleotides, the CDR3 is TGTGCCAGCAGCCCTCTTCCCCCGGGACAGGGAGCAGATACGCAGTATTTT. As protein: CASSPLPPGQGADTQYF.